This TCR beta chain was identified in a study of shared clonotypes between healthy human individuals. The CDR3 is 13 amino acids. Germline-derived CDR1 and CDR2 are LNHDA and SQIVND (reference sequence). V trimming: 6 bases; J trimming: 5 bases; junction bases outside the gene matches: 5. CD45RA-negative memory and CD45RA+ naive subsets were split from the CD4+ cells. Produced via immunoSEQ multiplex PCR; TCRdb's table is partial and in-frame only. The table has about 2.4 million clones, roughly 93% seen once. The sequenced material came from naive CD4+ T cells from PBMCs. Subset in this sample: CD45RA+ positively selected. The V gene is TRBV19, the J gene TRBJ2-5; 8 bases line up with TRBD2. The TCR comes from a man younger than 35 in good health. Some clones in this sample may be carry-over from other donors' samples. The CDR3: CASSGRVRETQYF. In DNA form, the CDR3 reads TGTGCCAGTAGCGGGAGGGTCAGGGAGACCCAGTACTTC.